Here is one TCR beta chain with its context. The CDR3 contains 15 residues. The germline V gene encodes CDR1 SQVTM and CDR2 ANQGSEA. Trimming cost V 7 bases and J 3 bases; bases outside gene matches: 11. This record belongs to a study of blood T cell repertoires in COVID-19. Original handling: Estimated nucleated cell counts came from reference gene primer amplification. Using immunoSEQ multiplex PCR, the repertoire was profiled, and TCRdb retains in-frame clones only, with some absent. From that table come the V and J calls and clone size; the DNA was used to work out D and trimming. The sample has 110,000 to 150,000 clones; approximately 84% are singletons.

The source material was peripheral blood. This sequence was found in a human donor in a cohort sampled during active COVID-19. This rearrangement joins TRBV29-1 to TRBJ2-3; 9 bases are shared with TRBD2. The CDR3 bases are TGCAGCGCCGACTTGGATAGCGGGAGAACAGATACGCAGTATTTT. Residues: CSADLDSGRTDTQYF.